These 2 T cell receptor beta chains share one sample of origin, sequenced in a study of T cells in Graves' hyperthyroidism and ophthalmopathy. RNA transcripts gave rise to amplified TCR beta CDR3 regions. The TCR CDR3 was amplified in a first-round RT-PCR using the HTBI primer set. TCRdb re-called the multiplex PCR reads through MiXCR, storing one row per CDR3 protein. Of 400,000 to 600,000 distinct CDR3 sequences in the sample, approximately 16% were seen once. The source material was blood. These receptors were collected from a woman aged 30 to 39 with Graves' ophthalmopathy.

There are a few counts of this clonotype. The J gene is TRBJ1-5, the V gene TRBV6-2 or TRBV6-3; D unclear. The germline V gene has CDR1 MNHEY and CDR2 SVGEGT. V lost 3 bases, J lost 6 bases, and 15 bases lay in between. The CDR3 extends over 15 amino acids. Here the CDR3 DNA reads TGTGCCAGCAGTTATGGGCTGGTCTTTATTCAGCCCCAGCATTTT. Translated: CASSYGLVFIQPQHF.

In this sample, this clonotype turned up a few times. J is TRBJ2-7 and V is TRBV6-6; D might be TRBD1 or TRBD2, each matching 5 bases. The CDR3 covers 15 residues. Trimming removed 2 bases from V and 2 bases from J, with 13 bases in between. CDR1 is MNHNY and CDR2 is SVGAGI in the germline V gene (reference sequence). The CDR3 loop reads CASSYAVGTTYEQYF. CDR3 in DNA: TGTGCCAGCAGTTACGCAGTGGGGACCACCTACGAGCAGTACTTC.